This T cell receptor beta chain was identified during a study of shared clonotypes between healthy human individuals (dated by TCRdb to 2018 to 2020). Describing the broader study: The cohort included a few men and a couple of women between 18 and 49 years of age. Per donor, three plates each were used for CD4 naive and CD4 memory, two for CD8 naive, and one for CD8 memory. To estimate repertoire size and how much clonotype sharing occurs between individuals, the study deeply sequenced the blood TCR repertoires of about 5 healthy adults. To increase sequencing depth and limit assay-specific biases, TCR repertoire library preparation and sequencing were carried out by different laboratories using diverse techniques. Per donor, leukapheresis produced somewhere between about 0.9 and 9.5 billion PBMCs.

The donors were healthy, HIV-negative adults who had no recently reported acute infections or vaccinations. Every donor was a Caucasian adult residing in Nashville, Tennessee, USA. CD4+ T cells were enriched by magnetic negative selection, after which naive cells were positively selected on CD45RA and the negative fraction was taken as the memory subset. After blood collection by leukapheresis, PBMCs were isolated using Ficoll-Histopaque density gradient centrifugation and then cryopreserved in the vapor phase of liquid nitrogen. Purity and quantity of every magnetically sorted T cell population were checked by analytical flow cytometry. From each sorted fraction, genomic DNA was isolated and quantified by UV absorbance on a Nanodrop 2000c. Using the deep immunoSEQ assay, TCR CDR3 regions were amplified from genomic DNA by multiplex PCR. For each cell subset, the extracted genomic DNA was distributed evenly across all wells of several immunoSEQ 96-well plates, and each plate served as one replicate. For sorted subsets, roughly 200 ng of genomic DNA, equivalent to some 33,000 T cell genomes, went into each replicate PCR. Purified libraries were measured with a Qubit 3.0 fluorometer, size-checked on a Bioanalyzer 2100, and measured again with the KAPA Library Quantification kit. Every immunoSEQ 96-well plate was sequenced on a separate single-read 150-cycle Illumina NextSeq 550 flow cell. As for how the authors treated the data: Because only junctional sequences without quality scores were contained in the immunoSEQ output, filtering matching that applied to full-length reads could not be performed. To assign V/J genes and CDR3, sequences were annotated using PyIR, a Python wrapper for IgBLAST v1.9, with IMGT germline references. Any read was removed if the V/J assignment was weak (E-value above 1e-6), the CDR3 was missing, or the read contained stop codons, out-of-frame junctions, or ambiguous translated residues. A V3J clonotype was defined by an identical inferred V gene, J gene, and CDR3 amino acid sequence. The percentage overlap between two repertoires was calculated by dividing the number of shared unique clonotypes by the size of the smaller repertoire. RTK rarefaction, the Chao1 estimator, and Recon v2.1 estimates of unobserved clonotypes were used to assess repertoire richness. Generation probabilities were computed with OLGA for all TCRbeta clonotypes obtained by the gDNA method from a few donors. Here the immuneACCESS table is served through TCRdb, limited to in-frame sequences with V and J called. Missing clones are a known gap in these copies; in checked studies unresolved V genes cover under half, and the rest lacks a known reason. V, J and clone size were drawn from that table, and D and trimming were deduced from the DNA. This sample comprises about 2.4 million clones, 90% to 95% of them detected only once. The top ten clonotypes cover under 0.15% of the sample.

The research as a whole found: The small number of donors limited the genetic and exposure-history diversity represented. When a handful of donors were compared, the shared fraction of clonotypes was 5% to 6.5% for naive CD4, roughly 3.4% for naive CD8, 2.3% for memory CD4, and 0.4% for memory CD8. Even with the large sequencing depth, rarefaction of the sorted-subset datasets indicated that sequencing was incomplete. Pairwise subsampling indicated that sequencing depth was expected to affect the degree of clonotype sharing among donors. Naive subsets generally had larger estimated clonotype richness than memory subsets did. Higher generation probabilities were observed for clonotypes shared by all four sorted-subset donors than for non-shared clonotypes. Sampling was limited to blood, and TCR repertoires in tissue likely differ from TCR repertoires in blood.

From cysteine to phenylalanine, the CDR3 is 12 amino acids long. The retained sequence is limited to the CDR3, 36 bases, with the frame set at the first base. As encoded in the germline V gene (reference sequence), CDR1 is SEHNR while CDR2 is FQNEAQ. V was cut back by 1 base and J by 5 bases, leaving a gap of 5 bases between them. A word on this clone: Its antigen is still unknown. The input lacks base qualities; no much larger clone sits a single base away.

The sequence was collected from a man between 18 and 35 years old in good health. This chain is built from TRBV7-9 and TRBJ2-5; the D gene cannot be resolved reliably. Sequencing was performed on naive CD4+ T cells sorted from blood. The sample's cell subset or site label, in plain terms: CD45RA+ positively selected. The DNA reads as follows: TGTGCCAGCAGCTTAGAGGAGGAGACCCAGTACTTC. Translated, it reads CASSLEEETQYF.